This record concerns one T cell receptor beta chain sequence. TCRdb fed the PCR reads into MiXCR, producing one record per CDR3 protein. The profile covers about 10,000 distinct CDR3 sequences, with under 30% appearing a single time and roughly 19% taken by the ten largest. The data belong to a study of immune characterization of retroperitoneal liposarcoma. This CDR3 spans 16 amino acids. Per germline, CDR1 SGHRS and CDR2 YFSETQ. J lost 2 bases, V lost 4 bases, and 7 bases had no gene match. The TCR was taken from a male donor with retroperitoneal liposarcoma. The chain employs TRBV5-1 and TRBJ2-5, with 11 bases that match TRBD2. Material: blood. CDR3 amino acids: CASSPTSGSEQETQYF. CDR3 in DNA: TGCGCCAGCAGCCCTACTAGCGGGAGCGAACAAGAGACCCAGTACTTC.